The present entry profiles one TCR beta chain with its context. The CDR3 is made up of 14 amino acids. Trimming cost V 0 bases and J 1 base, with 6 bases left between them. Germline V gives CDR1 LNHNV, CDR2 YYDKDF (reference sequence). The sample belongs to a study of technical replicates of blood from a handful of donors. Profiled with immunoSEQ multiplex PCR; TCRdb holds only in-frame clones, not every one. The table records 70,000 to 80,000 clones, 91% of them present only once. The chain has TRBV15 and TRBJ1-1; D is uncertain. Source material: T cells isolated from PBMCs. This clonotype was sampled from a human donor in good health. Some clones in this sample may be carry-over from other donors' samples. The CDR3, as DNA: TGTGCCACCAGCAGAGACAAGCAGAACACTGAAGCTTTCTTT. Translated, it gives CATSRDKQNTEAFF.